Below, one T cell receptor beta chain is given with its context. Its antigen remains unidentified. This record belongs to a study of T cells after yellow fever vaccination. Regarding the study as a whole: Faster peaking, at day 5 versus 15, marked a secondary response that was weaker.

A process of 5'RACE template switching, which added a universal primer site and UMIs, was used to make TCR cDNA. TCRdb analysed the 5' RACE reads with MiXCR anew, one entry per CDR3 protein. This sample has roughly 150,000 distinct CDR3 sequences, with more than 6.5% found just once. Trimming cost V 4 bases and J 0 bases; bases outside gene matches: 5. The CDR3 consists of 15 residues. Germline CDR1 and CDR2: SGHNT and YYREEE (reference sequence). The chain carries TRBV5-4 and TRBJ2-3; 7 bases match TRBD2. The receptor was derived from a man aged 30 to 39 who received the YFV17D yellow fever vaccine. Here the sequenced sample was CD4+ T cells sorted from PBMCs, taken 10 days after the yellow fever booster vaccination. CDR3 residues: CASSLTSDSTDTQYF. DNA for the CDR3: TGTGCCAGCAGCCTCACTAGCGACAGCACAGATACGCAGTATTTT.